These 19 T cell receptor beta chains originate from one sample sequenced in a study of T cell responses to AZD1222 COVID-19 vaccine. Assay: immunoSEQ multiplex PCR; the TCRdb copy retains only in-frame clones and omits some. The sample has under 50,000 clones; about 82% are singletons. This specimen was peripheral blood, taken 28 days after the second dose of the MenACWY control vaccine. These receptors all stem from an adult who received the MenACWY meningococcal vaccine as a control.

The chain joins TRBV6-6 to TRBJ2-7; 9 bases agree with TRBD2. The CDR3 contains 13 residues. V shed 4 bases, J shed 5 bases, and the junction held 3 bases outside the gene matches. CDR1 and CDR2 from the germline V gene are MNHNY and SVGAGI (reference sequence). CDR3 in amino acids: CASSLRTSDEQYF. CDR3 bases: TGTGCCAGCAGTTTAAGGACTAGCGACGAGCAGTACTTC.

The chain has TRBV30 and TRBJ1-2, with 7 positions matching TRBD1. The CDR3 covers 13 residues. V dropped 6 bases and J dropped 2; count of bases not matched to a gene: 6. CDR1 and CDR2 from the germline V gene are GTSNPN and SVGIG (reference sequence). CDR3 in amino acids: CACPRTGNYGYTF. CDR3 in DNA: TGTGCCTGTCCCCGGACAGGAAACTATGGCTACACCTTC.

The J gene is TRBJ2-7, the V gene TRBV19; 15 bases align to TRBD2. Germline V gene data show CDR1 as LNHDA and CDR2 as SQIVND (reference sequence). The CDR3 loop spans 14 amino acids. V dropped 9 bases and J dropped 6; count of bases not matched to a gene: 6. The CDR3 DNA sequence: TGTGCCAGCCGGACGGGACTAGCGGGAGGCGAGCAGTACTTC. Protein: CASRTGLAGGEQYF.

This clone was counted a single time. The rearrangement joins TRBV6-5 to TRBJ2-2; D may be TRBD1 (6 bases). Germline CDR1 and CDR2: MNHEY and SVGAGI. The CDR3 consists of 16 residues. V was trimmed by 0 bases and J by 4 bases, leaving 12 bases between them. In DNA form, the CDR3 reads TGTGCCAGCAGTTACTCGAACCAGGGGACCACCGGGGAGCTGTTTTTT. Translated: CASSYSNQGTTGELFF.

The genes are TRBV14 and TRBJ2-3; D possibly matches TRBD1 or TRBD2 (6 bases each). This CDR3 comprises 16 residues. Germline values: CDR1 SGHDN, CDR2 FVKESK. V gave up 4 bases and J gave up 3 bases, with 17 bases separating them. CDR3 loop: CASSLKGGLLTDTQYF. CDR3 sequence (DNA): TGTGCCAGCAGCCTCAAGGGGGGCCTGTTAACAGATACGCAGTATTTT.

The rearrangement joins TRBV25-1 to TRBJ1-3, with no clear D. Trimming took 3 bases from V and 0 from J, leaving 12 bases between them. Looked up from germline, CDR1 is MGHDK and CDR2 is SYGVNS. CDR3 length: 16 residues. The CDR3 DNA is TGTGCCAGCAGTGATGATGCGGTGATCTCTGGAAACACCATATATTTT. This gives the protein CASSDDAVISGNTIYF.

J is TRBJ1-1 and V is TRBV4-1; the match to TRBD1 covers 9 bases. The CDR3 runs to 15 residues. Germline CDR1 reads MGHRA; CDR2 reads YSYEKL. Trimming removed 4 bases from V and 1 base from J; junction bases left unmatched: 4. This chain's CDR3 is CASSPRTGENTEAFF. The CDR3 DNA reads TGCGCCAGCAGCCCGCGGACAGGGGAGAACACTGAAGCTTTCTTT.

The chain has TRBV19 and TRBJ1-5; D remains ambiguous. The CDR3 is made up of 15 amino acids. Germline CDR1 is LNHDA and CDR2 is SQIVND (reference sequence). With 1 base removed from V and 0 bases from J, the gap between germline ends came to 7 bases. CDR3 protein: CASSIGRNSNQPQHF. The CDR3 nucleotides are TGTGCCAGTAGTATAGGGCGGAATAGCAATCAGCCCCAGCATTTT.

This clone was seen once. The CDR3 loop is CASSPLGETQYF. In DNA, the CDR3 is TGTGCCAGCTCACCACTGGGGGAGACCCAGTACTTC. The V gene is TRBV18, the J gene TRBJ2-5; no clear D gene. The ends were cut back, 1 base at V and 5 bases at J, with 5 bases in the middle. The CDR3 runs 12 residues. Per germline, CDR1 KGHSH and CDR2 LQKENI.

V gene TRBV14 combines with J gene TRBJ2-3; D gene uncertain. Trimming left V 4 bases short and J 8 bases short, with 13 bases between. Germline CDR1 is SGHDN and CDR2 is FVKESK. The CDR3 loop spans 13 amino acids. CDR3 in amino acids: CASSPLVVGTQYF. CDR3 in DNA: TGTGCCAGCAGCCCGTTGGTTGTTGGTACGCAGTATTTT.

The chain combines TRBV30 with TRBJ2-2, with 8 bases matching TRBD1. The CDR3 spans 13 residues. Per germline, CDR1 GTSNPN and CDR2 SVGIG (reference sequence). V shed 3 bases and J 4 bases; nucleotides not matched to a gene: 1. CDR3 sequence (DNA): TGTGCCTGGAGGGGGACAGGCACCGGGGAGCTGTTTTTT. Translation: CAWRGTGTGELFF.

This clone is a singleton in its sample. The chain combines TRBV2 with TRBJ1-2, with D tentatively TRBD1 (5 bases). The CDR3 extends over 14 amino acids. The V end was cut by 3 bases, the J end by 2 bases, with 10 bases between. Germline CDR1 SNHLY, CDR2 FYNNEI. CDR3 nucleotides: TGTGCCAGCAGTGATTGGGGGAGGAACTATGGCTACACCTTC. As protein: CASSDWGRNYGYTF.

V and J are TRBV30 and TRBJ1-1, with unresolved D. CDR1 GTSNPN and CDR2 SVGIG come from the germline V gene (reference sequence). This CDR3 contains 12 residues. Trimming stripped 0 bases from V and 4 bases from J, with 6 bases between. CDR3 bases: TGTGCCTGGAGTGTTAAAGGCACTGAAGCTTTCTTT. It specifies CAWSVKGTEAFF.

V gene TRBV2 combines with J gene TRBJ2-1; a weak D match, TRBD1 (6 bases). V shed 5 bases and J shed 3 bases, with 11 bases lying between them. CDR3 length equals 14 residues. Germline assignment: CDR1 SNHLY and CDR2 FYNNEI. This CDR3 is CASSYRDNYNEQFF. CDR3 DNA sequence: TGTGCCAGCAGTTACCGGGACAACTACAATGAGCAGTTCTTC.

V usage is TRBV30 and J usage is TRBJ1-4; D is ambiguous. The length of the CDR3 is 14 residues. The germline CDR1 and CDR2 sequences are GTSNPN and SVGIG (reference sequence). The germline V and J ends were trimmed by 3 bases and 0 bases, with 8 bases remaining between them. This chain's CDR3 is CAWRRSSTNEKLFF. DNA of the CDR3: TGTGCCTGGAGAAGGTCCTCAACTAATGAAAAACTGTTTTTT.

V gene TRBV28 combines with J gene TRBJ1-2, with a possible D match to TRBD1 (6 bases). Germline CDR1 MDHEN, CDR2 SYDVKM. The length of the CDR3 is 16 residues. Trimming shortened V by 6 bases and J by 4 bases, and 21 bases separated the two germline ends. The CDR3 loop is CASSQGWDKFFYGYTF. The CDR3 DNA reads as TGTGCCAGCAGCCAGGGCTGGGACAAGTTTTTCTATGGCTACACCTTC.

This clone has just one count. V is TRBV24-1 and J is TRBJ2-1, with TRBD1 matching 9 bases. Trimming cost V 5 bases and J 0 bases; bases outside gene matches: 10. CDR1 and CDR2 (germline): KGHDR, SFDVKD. This CDR3 is 18 amino acids long. CDR3 nucleotide sequence: TGTGCCACCAGTGGGACAGGGGACCGGCCGGGCTCCTACAATGAGCAGTTCTTC. Residues: CATSGTGDRPGSYNEQFF.

The rearrangement links TRBV19 to TRBJ1-5; D ambiguous. The germline CDR1 and CDR2 sequences are LNHDA and SQIVND (reference sequence). The CDR3 spans 13 residues. V lost 7 bases, J lost 0 bases, and 7 bases lay in between. The CDR3 DNA is TGTGCCAGTATCCCTTATAGCAATCAGCCCCAGCATTTT. Encoded protein: CASIPYSNQPQHF.

This clone was observed a single time. CDR3 DNA sequence: TGTGCCAGCAGTGGGGTTGCCGTCCGAGAGACCCAGTACTTC. Translation gives CASSGVAVRETQYF. The rearrangement joins TRBV2 to TRBJ2-5; D remains unclear. Trimming removed 4 bases at V and 4 bases at J, with 13 bases between. CDR1 is SNHLY and CDR2 is FYNNEI in the germline V gene. The CDR3 sequence is 14 residues long. The whole variable domain, filled in from reference TRBV2 and TRBJ2-5, reads EPEVTQTPSHQVTQMGQEVILRCVPISNHLYFYWYRQILGQKVEFLVSFYNNEISEKSEIFDDQFSVERPDGSNFTLKIRSTKLEDSAMYFCASSGVAVRETQYFGPGTRLLVL.